This is a list of T cell receptor beta chains from one sample in a study of blood T cell repertoires in COVID-19. Profiled with immunoSEQ multiplex PCR; TCRdb holds only in-frame clones, not every one. The sample includes 250,000 or so clones, approximately 86% of them seen just once. Sequenced: PBMCs or T cells enriched from blood (not recorded which). These TCRs come from a woman between 45 and 65 years old who had recovered from COVID-19. Both conserved end residues are part of each CDR3. D genes are given only for firm matches. Only some rows state a clone size, as once, few, many or a class for expanded clones.

D gene: TRBD1; J gene: TRBJ1-1; V gene: TRBV28; CDR3 length: 15; clone size: NA; CDR3 DNA: TGTGCCAGCAGTCCACGGACAGGGGGCTTCACTGAAGCTTTCTTT; CDR3 protein: CASSPRTGGFTEAFF
D gene: NA; J gene: TRBJ2-1; V gene: TRBV27; CDR3 length: 15; clone size: NA; CDR3 DNA: TGTGCCAGCACTTCGGCGGCGGGGAACCACAATGAGCAGTTCTTC; CDR3 protein: CASTSAAGNHNEQFF
D gene: TRBD2; J gene: TRBJ2-7; V gene: TRBV7-9; CDR3 length: 14; clone size: NA; CDR3 DNA: TGTGCCAGCAGCTTGGCGGGAGACCCCTACGAGCAGTACTTC; CDR3 protein: CASSLAGDPYEQYF
D gene: NA; J gene: TRBJ1-2; V gene: TRBV3-1/TRBV3-2; CDR3 length: 13; clone size: few; CDR3 DNA: TGTGCCAGCAGCCTGGAGGTGGACTATGGCTACACCTTC; CDR3 protein: CASSLEVDYGYTF
D gene: TRBD2; J gene: TRBJ2-4; V gene: TRBV6-1; CDR3 length: 19; clone size: NA; CDR3 DNA: TGTGCCAGCAGTGAGTGGACTAGCGGGAACCCCGGGCCAAAAAACATTCAGTACTTC; CDR3 protein: CASSEWTSGNPGPKNIQYF
D gene: NA; J gene: TRBJ2-7; V gene: TRBV3-1/TRBV3-2; CDR3 length: 13; clone size: NA; CDR3 DNA: TGTGCCAGCAGCTTCGGGACAAACTACGAGCAGTACTTC; CDR3 protein: CASSFGTNYEQYF
D gene: TRBD1; J gene: TRBJ1-4; V gene: TRBV20-1; CDR3 length: 11; clone size: once; CDR3 DNA: TGCAGTGCTTGGACAGGCGGAAAACTGTTTTTT; CDR3 protein: CSAWTGGKLFF
D gene: TRBD1; J gene: TRBJ1-2; V gene: TRBV5-4; CDR3 length: 15; clone size: NA; CDR3 DNA: TGTGCCAGCAGCTTGGGGGCCACAGGGGCGGCTGGCTACACCTTC; CDR3 protein: CASSLGATGAAGYTF
D gene: TRBD2; J gene: TRBJ2-1; V gene: TRBV9; CDR3 length: 15; clone size: NA; CDR3 DNA: TGTGCCAGCAGCGTATCTAGCGGGGGAGGGGATGAGCAGTTCTTC; CDR3 protein: CASSVSSGGGDEQFF
D gene: NA; J gene: TRBJ1-3; V gene: TRBV7-3; CDR3 length: 16; clone size: NA; CDR3 DNA: TGTGCCAGCAGGTTAACCCCCGGAAGGGGGGGAAACACCATATATTTT; CDR3 protein: CASRLTPGRGGNTIYF
D gene: TRBD1; J gene: TRBJ2-2; V gene: TRBV7-9; CDR3 length: 16; clone size: NA; CDR3 DNA: TGTGCCAGCAGCGGACCCGGGACAGGGGGATCCGGGGAGCTGTTTTTT; CDR3 protein: CASSGPGTGGSGELFF
D gene: TRBD1; J gene: TRBJ1-2; V gene: TRBV5-6; CDR3 length: 16; clone size: once; CDR3 DNA: TGTGCCAGCAGCCCGGCCGGGACAGGAGGCTTCTATGGCTACACCTTC; CDR3 protein: CASSPAGTGGFYGYTF
D gene: NA; J gene: TRBJ2-3; V gene: TRBV5-1; CDR3 length: 15; clone size: NA; CDR3 DNA: TGCGCCAGCAGCCTCCATGACAGTAGCACAGATACGCAGTATTTT; CDR3 protein: CASSLHDSSTDTQYF
D gene: NA; J gene: TRBJ1-5; V gene: TRBV27; CDR3 length: 16; clone size: NA; CDR3 DNA: TGTGCCAGCAGCTCAACCCGACAGCCCCAAAATCAGCCCCAGCATTTT; CDR3 protein: CASSSTRQPQNQPQHF
D gene: NA; J gene: TRBJ2-7; V gene: TRBV3-1/TRBV3-2; CDR3 length: 12; clone size: NA; CDR3 DNA: TGTGCCAGCAGCCAGGGAGTCTACGAGCAGTACTTC; CDR3 protein: CASSQGVYEQYF
D gene: TRBD1; J gene: TRBJ1-2; V gene: TRBV27; CDR3 length: 15; clone size: NA; CDR3 DNA: TGTGCCAGCGGGACAGAGTCACTCCTTAACTATGGCTACACCTTC; CDR3 protein: CASGTESLLNYGYTF
D gene: NA; J gene: TRBJ1-5; V gene: TRBV6-5; CDR3 length: 13; clone size: NA; CDR3 DNA: TGTGCCACCAGTACTCAGGGAGGCCAGCCCCAGCATTTT; CDR3 protein: CATSTQGGQPQHF
D gene: TRBD2; J gene: TRBJ2-3; V gene: TRBV2; CDR3 length: 14; clone size: once; CDR3 DNA: TGTGCCAGCGGAACCGGGACTAGTCGTTTGGCGCAGTATTTT; CDR3 protein: CASGTGTSRLAQYF
D gene: TRBD1; J gene: TRBJ2-7; V gene: TRBV3-1/TRBV3-2; CDR3 length: 16; clone size: NA; CDR3 DNA: TGTGCCAGCAGCCAACGGACCGACAGGGCCGGCTACGAGCAGTACTTC; CDR3 protein: CASSQRTDRAGYEQYF
D gene: TRBD1; J gene: TRBJ1-1; V gene: TRBV18; CDR3 length: 14; clone size: NA; CDR3 DNA: TGTGCCAGCTCTTTACAGGGGGCGAGGACTGAAGCTTTCTTT; CDR3 protein: CASSLQGARTEAFF
D gene: TRBD2; J gene: TRBJ2-1; V gene: TRBV5-4; CDR3 length: 13; clone size: NA; CDR3 DNA: TGTGCCAGCAGCCCCGGACTAGCCAATGAGCAGTTCTTC; CDR3 protein: CASSPGLANEQFF
D gene: TRBD2; J gene: TRBJ2-1; V gene: TRBV7-8; CDR3 length: 16; clone size: NA; CDR3 DNA: TGTGCCAGCAGCTTAGTGACTAGCGGGTATTACAATGAGCAGTTCTTC; CDR3 protein: CASSLVTSGYYNEQFF
D gene: NA; J gene: TRBJ1-3; V gene: TRBV6-6; CDR3 length: 15; clone size: NA; CDR3 DNA: TGTGCCAGCAGTTATATTCTAACGCAAGGAAACACCATATATTTT; CDR3 protein: CASSYILTQGNTIYF
D gene: TRBD2; J gene: TRBJ2-5; V gene: TRBV4-1; CDR3 length: 16; clone size: NA; CDR3 DNA: TGCGCCAGCAGCCAGGCGCGGGGGGTCCTCCAAGAGACCCAGTACTTC; CDR3 protein: CASSQARGVLQETQYF
D gene: TRBD1; J gene: TRBJ2-5; V gene: TRBV7-8; CDR3 length: 14; clone size: NA; CDR3 DNA: TGTGCCAGCAGCGTCGGGACAGTTCAAGAGACCCAGTACTTC; CDR3 protein: CASSVGTVQETQYF
D gene: TRBD1; J gene: TRBJ2-7; V gene: TRBV19; CDR3 length: 15; clone size: NA; CDR3 DNA: TGTGCCAGTAGTCCAGAAGACAGGGGTACCTACGAGCAGTACTTC; CDR3 protein: CASSPEDRGTYEQYF